What follows are 22 T cell receptor beta chains derived from one specimen sequenced in a study of T cell clonality in common variable immunodeficiency. Assay used: immunoSEQ multiplex PCR; TCRdb lists only in-frame clones, some missing. The sample contains tens of thousands of clones, none occurring once; 2.5% to 3% lies in the top ten. The specimen was peripheral blood mononuclear cells. The receptors were sampled from a person aged 18 to 70 in good health.

This clone showed up many times. The read is 3 residues too short to cover the CDR3 end, so that end is filled in from the germline J gene. The J gene is TRBJ2-3, the V gene TRBV13; no clear D gene. CDR3 length: 15 amino acids. Germline loops: CDR1 PRHDT, CDR2 FYEKMQ (reference sequence). The V gene lost 6 bases and the J gene lost 4 bases, with 17 bases spanning the gap. The sequenced CDR3 bases are TGTGCCAGCAGTTACTTTAGCAGACCCCCAGATACG. Translated, it gives CASSYFSRPPDT. From start to end, the CDR3 is CASSYFSRPPDTQYF.

This clone was detected many times. With the read ending 3 residues before the CDR3 end, the germline J gene is used to fill in that end. This chain uses TRBV7-6 with TRBJ2-1, with D perhaps TRBD2 (6 bases). CDR3 length equals 14 residues. Trimming shortened V by 1 base and J by 4 bases, and 8 bases separated the two germline ends. Germline V gene lookup returns CDR1 SGHVS and CDR2 FNYEAQ. CDR3 bases read: TGTGCCAGCAGCTTAGGGGGACTGTACAATGAG. Protein: CASSLGGLYNE. The whole CDR3 sequence is CASSLGGLYNEQFF.

This clone came up many times. The read ends 3 residues before the CDR3 terminus; that terminus is restored from the germline J gene. The rearrangement links TRBV20-1 to TRBJ2-3; the match to TRBD2 covers 8 bases. V lost 6 bases to trimming and J lost 0 bases; unmatched junction nucleotides: 8. Germline CDR1 reads DFQATT; CDR2 reads SNEGSKA (reference sequence). The length of the CDR3 is 15 residues. CDR3 DNA, as far as it was read: TGCAGTGCCCAAGATCTAGCGGGTAGCACAGATACG. It encodes CSAQDLAGSTDT. The entire CDR3 sequence reads CSAQDLAGSTDTQYF.

This clone was seen many times. The CDR3 end falls 3 residues outside the read, so it is completed with the germline J gene. The chain carries TRBV19 and TRBJ1-2; 8 positions match TRBD1. The CDR3 extends over 15 amino acids. V lost 3 bases, J lost 7 bases, and 10 bases stayed unmatched. Germline-derived CDR1 and CDR2 are LNHDA and SQIVND (reference sequence). The CDR3 bases that were read are TGTGCCAGTAGTATGGAGGCCACAGGGGGATCTGGC. This gives the protein CASSMEATGGSG. The complete CDR3 protein is CASSMEATGGSGYTF.

In its sample, this clone was seen many times. The read comes to an end 3 residues before the CDR3 does, leaving the germline J gene to fill in the end. The chain is built from TRBV20-1 and TRBJ1-1, with D possibly being TRBD1 (5 bases). The CDR3 consists of 14 residues. With 1 base removed from V and 3 bases from J, the gap between germline ends came to 12 bases. Germline CDR1 and CDR2: DFQATT and SNEGSKA (reference sequence). The CDR3 spells CSARAAGEYTEAFF. The part of the CDR3 DNA that was read is TGCAGTGCTAGAGCGGCGGGGGAGTACACTGAA.

This clone was detected only a few times. The CDR3 end falls 3 residues outside the read, so it is completed with the germline J gene. The chain couples TRBV7-9 to TRBJ2-3, with D perhaps TRBD2 (5 bases). The CDR3 totals 15 residues. Germline assignment: CDR1 SEHNR and CDR2 FQNEAQ (reference sequence). The V and J ends lost 7 bases and 1 base respectively, with 15 bases between them. The CDR3 reads CASNKLGGGTDTQYF. The covered CDR3 bases are TGTGCCAGCAATAAACTAGGCGGAGGCACAGATACG.

This clone was counted at least ten times. The CDR3 goes on 3 residues after the read ends, and that part is filled in from the germline J gene. The V gene is TRBV20-1, the J gene TRBJ2-4, with D possibly matching TRBD1 (5 bases). CDR3 length: 12 amino acids. Trimming pared 3 bases from V and 8 bases from J, leaving 11 bases between. The V gene's germline CDR1 is DFQATT and CDR2 SNEGSKA (reference sequence). The covered CDR3 bases are TGCAGTGCTAGCCTAACAGGAGACATT. It codes for CSASLTGDI. The CDR3 in its entirety is CSASLTGDIQYF.

In this sample, this clone turned up many times. Read coverage stops 3 residues before the CDR3 terminus; the germline J gene supplies the remainder. This chain connects TRBV20-1 to TRBJ1-6, with TRBD1 identical over 7 bases. The CDR3 spans 14 residues. CDR1 DFQATT and CDR2 SNEGSKA come from the germline V gene (reference sequence). The V and J ends lost 3 bases and 6 bases, in that order; junction bases with no gene match: 5. CDR3: CSARVGQFNSPLHF. The CDR3 bases that were read are TGCAGTGCTAGGGTGGGACAGTTTAATTCACCC.

This clone was seen ten or more times. The CDR3 reads CSARDVGGSSYNEQFF. Incomplete CDR3 DNA: TGCAGTGCTAGAGATGTTGGCGGGAGTTCATACAATGAG. The chain couples TRBV20-1 to TRBJ2-1; 7 nucleotides agree with TRBD2. The read halts 3 residues ahead of the CDR3 end, with the missing end drawn from the germline J gene. Unmatched junction bases numbered 9, after V lost 0 bases and J lost 4 bases. This CDR3 comprises 16 residues. Per germline, CDR1 DFQATT and CDR2 SNEGSKA (reference sequence).

As for this clone: Given a much more abundant clone one base away, this may be a read error. Read coverage stops 3 residues before the CDR3 terminus; the germline J gene supplies the remainder. This chain connects TRBV5-1 to TRBJ1-2; D possibly corresponds to TRBD1 (5 bases). The germline V gene encodes CDR1 SGHRS and CDR2 YFSETQ. CDR3 length equals 15 residues. V dropped 4 bases and J dropped 4 bases, with 17 bases sitting between them. The CDR3 reads CASSPARGRSYGYTF. The sequenced CDR3 bases are TGCGCCAGCAGCCCGGCTAGGGGAAGGAGCTATGGC.

This clone has at least ten counts. The read comes to an end 3 residues before the CDR3 does, leaving the germline J gene to fill in the end. V gene TRBV7-2 combines with J gene TRBJ2-5; possibly TRBD1 for D (5 bases). Between the trimmed V and J ends, which lost 0 bases and 5 bases, there was a span of 13 bases. Germline assignment: CDR1 SGHTA and CDR2 FQGNSA. The CDR3 has 15 residues. The CDR3 region is CASSLAGAVTETQYF. The sequenced CDR3 bases are TGTGCCAGCAGCTTAGCTGGGGCGGTGACGGAGACC.

This clone was picked up many times. The CDR3 extends 3 residues past the end of the read, so its final part is completed from the germline J gene. The V gene is TRBV12-5, the J gene TRBJ2-7; 8 nucleotides match TRBD2. CDR3 length: 13 residues. Germline V gene lookup returns CDR1 LGHNT and CDR2 FRNRAP. The V gene end was trimmed by 5 bases and the J gene end by 3 bases; junction bases not matched to a gene: 3. Partial CDR3 DNA: TGTGCTAGTGGTGGGACTAGTATCTACGAG. Translation: CASGGTSIYE. The entire CDR3 protein is CASGGTSIYEQYF.

This chain's CDR3 is CASSLGGGETDTQYF. Incomplete CDR3 DNA: TGTGCCAGCAGCTTAGGCGGGGGGGAAACAGATACG. The chain carries TRBV7-9 and TRBJ2-3; 9 bases line up with TRBD2. The CDR3 end lies 3 residues beyond the end of the read and is filled in from the germline J gene. The CDR3 is 15 residues long. Germline V lookup: CDR1 SEHNR, CDR2 FQNEAQ (reference sequence). V was clipped by 1 base and J by 3 bases; unmatched bases: 2.

CDR3 sequence reads: CASSLVKEGWYEQYF. Partial CDR3 DNA: TGTGCCAGCAGCTTGGTTAAGGAGGGCTGGTACGAG. The rearrangement joins TRBV7-6 to TRBJ2-7, with D tentatively TRBD2 (6 bases). The read finishes 3 residues shy of the CDR3 end, and the germline J gene is used to complete it. Germline values: CDR1 SGHVS, CDR2 FNYEAQ. This CDR3 has 15 residues. V was pared by 3 bases and J by 4 bases, with 16 bases between.

This clone has at least ten counts. Read data end 3 residues before the CDR3 end; the end is taken from the germline J gene. The V call is TRBV5-6, the J call TRBJ2-6; tentative D call: TRBD1 (6 bases). The CDR3 covers 15 residues. Germline V gives CDR1 SGHDT, CDR2 YYEEEE. Trimming removed 1 base at V and 2 bases at J, with 7 bases between. The part of the CDR3 DNA that was read is TGTGCCAGCAGCTTGACAGGGACTGGGGCCAACGTC. It yields the protein CASSLTGTGANV. The CDR3 in full is CASSLTGTGANVLTF.

The sample holds many counts of this clone. The read ends 3 residues early relative to the CDR3; the germline J gene fills the gap. This chain uses TRBV9 with TRBJ1-4; 7 bases agree with TRBD1. The junction had 5 bases not matched to a gene; V was cut back by 2 bases and J by 1 base. The germline CDR1 and CDR2 sequences are SGDLS and YYNGEE. There are 16 residues in the CDR3. CDR3 amino acids: CASSVSTGVTNEKLFF. The CDR3 DNA, read in part, is TGTGCCAGCAGCGTCAGTACAGGGGTAACTAATGAAAAA.

This clone was detected many times. The read ends 3 residues early relative to the CDR3; the germline J gene fills the gap. The chain employs TRBV2 and TRBJ2-7; 9 nucleotides match TRBD2. Trimming removed 6 bases from V and 2 bases from J; junction bases left unmatched: 8. The CDR3 is 15 residues long. Per germline, CDR1 SNHLY and CDR2 FYNNEI. CDR3 amino acids: CASRTSGSSAYEQYF. The sequenced CDR3 bases are TGTGCCAGCAGAACTAGCGGGTCCTCCGCCTACGAG.

This clone has at least ten counts. The read finishes 3 residues shy of the CDR3 end, and the germline J gene is used to complete it. The chain employs TRBV30 and TRBJ1-3; no reliable D call. The V gene lost 5 bases and the J gene lost 8 bases, with 16 bases spanning the gap. The CDR3 loop spans 13 amino acids. Germline V gene lookup returns CDR1 GTSNPN and CDR2 SVGIG (reference sequence). Partial CDR3 DNA: TGTGCCTGGGCCGAAAGGGTCGGGGACACC. Translating it yields CAWAERVGDT. The entire CDR3 is CAWAERVGDTIYF.

There are many counts of this clone. The read gets to within 3 residues of the CDR3 end, and the germline J gene fills in the rest. The chain links TRBV5-6 to TRBJ2-7, with TRBD1 matching 9 bases. Germline loops: CDR1 SGHDT, CDR2 YYEEEE. This CDR3 is 14 amino acids long. V shed 2 bases, J shed 4 bases, and the junction held 4 bases outside the gene matches. CDR3 bases read: TGTGCCAGCAGCTTCGGGACAGGGTCATACGAG. It specifies CASSFGTGSYE. The whole CDR3 protein reads CASSFGTGSYEQYF.

This clone was recorded at least ten times. The sequenced part of the CDR3 DNA is TGTGCCAGCACCGGGGGAAACACC. Translated: CASTGGNT. The complete CDR3 reads CASTGGNTIYF. The V gene is TRBV2, the J gene TRBJ1-3; D not certain. The read gets to within 3 residues of the CDR3 end, and the germline J gene fills in the rest. The CDR3 is made up of 11 amino acids. Germline CDR1 is SNHLY and CDR2 is FYNNEI. V was cut by 7 bases and J by 4 bases, with 5 bases left in between.

This clone was recorded at least ten times. The CDR3 extends 3 residues past the end of the read, so its final part is completed from the germline J gene. The chain carries TRBV20-1 and TRBJ2-1; D call uncertain. The CDR3 has 12 residues. The V gene lost 3 bases and the J gene lost 3 bases, with 6 bases spanning the gap. Germline V lookup: CDR1 DFQATT, CDR2 SNEGSKA (reference sequence). The part of the CDR3 DNA that was read is TGCAGTGCTAGTTCAGACTACAATGAG. This translates into CSASSDYNE. In full, the CDR3 is CSASSDYNEQFF.

This clone turned up a few times. The read stops 3 residues short of the end of the CDR3; the missing end is completed from the germline J gene. The chain joins TRBV7-8 to TRBJ2-6, with D possibly matching TRBD1 (5 bases). Germline values: CDR1 SGHVS, CDR2 FQNEAQ. CDR3 length equals 17 residues. V lost 6 bases, J lost 0 bases, and 15 bases lay in between. The sequenced CDR3 bases are TGTGCCAGCAGTCCCCGTGGGGCCGCCTCTGGGGCCAACGTC. Translating it yields CASSPRGAASGANV. The CDR3 as a whole reads CASSPRGAASGANVLTF. The full variable domain, rest sourced from reference TRBV7-8 and TRBJ2-6, is GAGVSQSPRYKVAKRGQDVALRCDPISGHVSLFWYQQALGQGPEFLTYFQNEAQLDKSGLPSDRFFAERPEGSVSTLKIQRTQQEDSAVYLCASSPRGAASGANVLTFGAGSRLTVL.